Here is one T cell receptor (beta chain) with its context. Its antigen remains unknown. CDR1 SGHRS and CDR2 YFSETQ come from the germline V gene. V gave up 2 bases and J gave up 1 base; unmatched junction bases: 5. The CDR3 contains 16 residues. This sample was included in a study of cytomegalovirus exposure and HLA in healthy donors. Overall study context: The study placed around 80% of its approximately 360 genotyped donors in the Caucasian-associated ancestry cluster. Study-wide results and caveats: Roughly even sequencing depth across donors was the assumption behind the presence/absence analyses. TCR beta chains numbering about 160 were designated cytomegalovirus-associated. Based on reports, TCR beta sequences accurately predicted HLA-A and HLA-B alleles for most subjects.

PCR involved 60 Vbeta and 13 Jbeta primers. This table comes from immunoSEQ multiplex PCR, and its TCRdb copy is limited to in-frame clones, with some not included. This repertoire shows 100,000 to 150,000 clones, over 70% found once; its top ten account for 1.8%. The chain has TRBV5-1 and TRBJ1-1; 10 positions match TRBD1. Material: PBMCs. The source is a woman in her thirties or forties in good health and CMV-seronegative. The CDR3 nucleotides are TGCGCCAGCAGCTTACCCGGACAGGGGGGGAACACTGAAGCTTTCTTT. Translated, it gives CASSLPGQGGNTEAFF.